These 21 T cell receptor beta chains originate from one sample sequenced in a study of CD8 T cells in ankylosing spondylitis (TCRdb year 2017). Receptor libraries were prepared by 5' RACE. TCRdb lists the instrument as Illumina HiSeq 2500. TCRdb reran the public reads through fastp at Q25 and MiXCR, keeping productive beta chains. Each entry is one CDR3 protein sequence, shown with its most common DNA and genes. In this sample the table shows around 150,000 distinct CDR3 sequences, about 7% of which occur a single time. The ten largest account for under 15% of the sample. Specimen: blood, either unsorted or a sorted T cell fraction (not recorded which). The receptors originated from a female donor with ankylosing spondylitis or in good health (not recorded which).

The genes are TRBV4-3 and TRBJ1-1; D call uncertain. With 6 bases removed from V and 3 bases from J, the gap between germline ends came to 11 bases. CDR1 and CDR2 from the germline V gene are LGHNA and YSLEER. The length of the CDR3 is 13 residues. CDR3 nucleotide sequence: TGCGCCAGCAGTCTCGGGTGGGACACTGAAGCTTTCTTT. It encodes CASSLGWDTEAFF.

J is TRBJ2-3 and V is TRBV3-1, with D tentatively TRBD2 (6 bases). From germline, CDR1 is LGHDT and CDR2 YNNKEL (reference sequence). The CDR3 is 12 residues long. V shed 4 bases and J shed 6 bases, with 8 bases lying between them. The CDR3: CASSPGLDTQYF. The DNA of the CDR3 is TGTGCCAGCAGCCCGGGACTTGATACGCAGTATTTT.

At least ten counts were recorded for this clonotype. The chain's CDR3 is CASTKGLAGNTGELFF. The CDR3 DNA is TGTGCCAGCACGAAAGGACTAGCGGGGAACACCGGGGAGCTGTTTTTT. The chain has TRBV25-1 and TRBJ2-2; 11 positions agree with TRBD2. V gave up 7 bases and J gave up 1 base; unmatched junction bases: 5. This CDR3 contains 16 residues. Germline V gene data show CDR1 as MGHDK and CDR2 as SYGVNS.

This clonotype was seen ten or more times. This chain connects TRBV14 to TRBJ2-1; TRBD1 is a possible D gene (5 bases). Germline CDR1 is SGHDN and CDR2 is FVKESK. Trimming took off 4 bases at V and 6 bases at J, with 22 bases between the two ends. This CDR3 has 17 residues. The CDR3 is CASSRFLGQGRGNEQFF. The DNA of the CDR3 is TGTGCCAGCAGCCGCTTTCTCGGGCAGGGCAGAGGCAATGAGCAGTTCTTC.

This clonotype was seen ten or more times. The V and J genes are TRBV6-1 and TRBJ2-2; 8 nucleotides match TRBD2. This CDR3 comprises 17 residues. V lost 5 bases, J lost 2 bases, and 10 bases stayed unmatched. The germline V gene encodes CDR1 MNHNS and CDR2 SASEGT. The CDR3 is CASSLRGAGANTGELFF. The DNA for the CDR3 is TGTGCCAGCAGTCTTAGGGGAGCGGGGGCCAACACCGGGGAGCTGTTTTTT.

This clonotype was detected ten times or more. V and J are TRBV6-1 and TRBJ2-5, with D tentatively TRBD1 (6 bases). The ends were cut back, 3 bases at V and 4 bases at J, with 12 bases in the middle. This CDR3 has 14 amino acids. Germline CDR1 and CDR2: MNHNS and SASEGT. The CDR3 spells CASSDEIGGETQYF. As DNA, the CDR3 is TGTGCCAGCAGTGACGAGATAGGGGGAGAGACCCAGTACTTC.

This clonotype was seen repeatedly, ten times or more. The chain carries TRBV6-4 and TRBJ2-5; 8 positions match TRBD2. Germline V lookup: CDR1 MRHNA, CDR2 SNTAGT. Germline trimming cut 5 bases from V and 1 base from J; bases unmatched to any gene: 6. The CDR3 loop spans 15 amino acids. CDR3 nucleotides: TGTGCCAGCAGTTCGTCGGGGGGGTCCCAAGAGACCCAGTACTTC. This gives the protein CASSSSGGSQETQYF.

In this sample, this clonotype turned up many times. V is TRBV9 and J is TRBJ1-6; D call uncertain. The germline gives CDR1 SGDLS, CDR2 YYNGEE. The CDR3 runs 14 residues. Trimming left V 4 bases short and J 6 bases short, with 11 bases between. The DNA of the CDR3 is TGTGCCAGCAGCCCTTCGGGGTCTAATTCACCCCTCCACTTT. It translates to CASSPSGSNSPLHF.

This clonotype was counted at least ten times. The V and J genes are TRBV19 and TRBJ2-6; D remains unclear. The V gene lost 7 bases and the J gene lost 0 bases, with 10 bases spanning the gap. The CDR3 extends over 15 amino acids. Germline loops: CDR1 LNHDA, CDR2 SQIVND (reference sequence). The DNA for the CDR3 is TGTGCCAGTACCCTGGAATCCTCTGGGGCCAACGTCCTGACTTTC. Amino acids: CASTLESSGANVLTF.

This clonotype occurred many times. The V call is TRBV7-2, the J call TRBJ1-2; D is uncertain. Germline V gene lookup returns CDR1 SGHTA and CDR2 FQGNSA. V lost 0 bases and J 2 bases, leaving 7 bases between the germline ends. This CDR3 has 14 residues. The CDR3 is CASSLASGNYGYTF. The CDR3, as DNA: TGTGCCAGCAGCTTAGCTTCTGGGAACTATGGCTACACCTTC.

This chain joins TRBV20-1 and TRBJ1-4; D not certain. Germline V gene lookup returns CDR1 DFQATT and CDR2 SNEGSKA (reference sequence). V was shortened by 6 bases and J by 7 bases, with 9 bases between the two germline ends. This CDR3 comprises 11 residues. CDR3 protein: CSAGAGEKLFF. The CDR3 DNA sequence: TGCAGTGCCGGCGCGGGTGAAAAACTGTTTTTT.

This clonotype was detected many times. The V and J genes are TRBV9 and TRBJ1-5; 9 bases map to TRBD1. The ends lost 4 bases at V and 1 base at J; junction bases unmatched: 3. This CDR3 spans 15 amino acids. CDR1 and CDR2 from the germline V gene are SGDLS and YYNGEE. The CDR3 reads CASSPGQGSNQPQHF. The CDR3 DNA follows: TGTGCCAGCAGCCCAGGACAGGGGAGCAATCAGCCCCAGCATTTT.

J is TRBJ2-5 and V is TRBV3-1, with TRBD2 matching 7 bases. The germline gives CDR1 LGHDT, CDR2 YNNKEL (reference sequence). The V and J ends lost 11 bases and 1 base, in that order; junction bases with no gene match: 19. CDR3 size: 17 residues. CDR3 sequence reads: CASCQDLGGGTQETQYF. The CDR3 coding sequence is TGTGCCTCCTGCCAAGATTTGGGCGGGGGAACCCAAGAGACCCAGTACTTC.

This clonotype has at least ten counts. The chain is built from TRBV12-3 or TRBV12-4 and TRBJ2-7; D remains unclear. Between the trimmed V and J ends, which lost 5 bases and 7 bases, there was a span of 18 bases. The CDR3 contains 14 residues. The CDR3 DNA reads as TGTGCCAGCAGTCCGTGGACGCCCCAGGCAGAGCAGTACTTC. Translated: CASSPWTPQAEQYF.

At least ten counts were recorded for this clonotype. This chain connects TRBV3-1 to TRBJ2-5, with unresolved D. CDR3 length: 12 residues. V lost 4 bases and J lost 5, with 8 bases in between. Germline CDR1 LGHDT, CDR2 YNNKEL (reference sequence). CDR3 nucleotide sequence: TGTGCCAGCAGCCGATCCGGGGAGACCCAGTACTTC. It translates to CASSRSGETQYF.

This clonotype was seen many times. The genes are TRBV15 and TRBJ1-4, with unresolved D. The V and J ends lost 0 bases and 7 bases respectively, with 9 bases between them. This CDR3 spans 14 amino acids. In germline, CDR1 is LNHNV, CDR2 YYDKDF (reference sequence). The CDR3 DNA is TGTGCCACCAGCAGAGACCTCCGGGGTGAAAAACTGTTTTTT. The encoded protein is CATSRDLRGEKLFF.

In this sample, this clonotype turned up many times. This chain uses TRBV2 with TRBJ2-1; D assignment may be TRBD1 or TRBD2 (5 bases each). The CDR3 is 14 amino acids. The V gene lost 4 bases and the J gene lost 8 bases, with 15 bases spanning the gap. Looked up from germline, CDR1 is SNHLY and CDR2 is FYNNEI. CDR3 sequence: CASSVFGAGDEQFF. The CDR3 DNA follows: TGTGCCAGCAGTGTGTTCGGGGCCGGGGATGAGCAGTTCTTC.

This clonotype was observed at least ten times. The V gene is TRBV5-6, the J gene TRBJ1-5; 7 bases match TRBD1. The CDR3 has 14 residues. J was trimmed by 5 bases and V by 3 bases; bases with no gene match: 5. The germline V gene encodes CDR1 SGHDT and CDR2 YYEEEE. CDR3 nucleotide sequence: TGTGCCAGCAGCTCCGGACAGGCGGATCAGCCCCAGCATTTT. This translates into CASSSGQADQPQHF.

This clonotype was seen many times. The chain employs TRBV27 and TRBJ2-1; TRBD2 matches at 7 bases. The germline V gene encodes CDR1 MNHEY and CDR2 SMNVEV (reference sequence). The CDR3 consists of 15 residues. The V gene end was trimmed by 7 bases and the J gene end by 0 bases; junction bases not matched to a gene: 6. CDR3 DNA: TGTGCCAGCACCCGGGGGGAGAGCTCCTACAATGAGCAGTTCTTC. This gives the protein CASTRGESSYNEQFF.

The V gene is TRBV7-2, the J gene TRBJ2-3, with a weak D call TRBD2 (5 bases). Trimming removed 4 bases from V and 1 base from J, with 6 bases in between. The CDR3 is made up of 13 amino acids. Looked up from germline, CDR1 is SGHTA and CDR2 is FQGNSA. Here the CDR3 DNA reads TGTGCCAGCAGCTCAGCGGGCACAGATACGCAGTATTTT. This gives the protein CASSSAGTDTQYF.

This clonotype was counted a few times. The CDR3 coding sequence is TGTGCCAGCAGCCTAGTAACGGATGGCTACACCTTC. Protein product: CASSLVTDGYTF. V usage is TRBV7-9 and J usage is TRBJ1-2; D remains ambiguous. V was cut by 5 bases and J by 6 bases, with 10 bases left in between. The CDR3 consists of 12 residues. Germline CDR1 reads SEHNR; CDR2 reads FQNEAQ (reference sequence).